This is a list of T cell receptor beta chains from one sample in a study of T cell responses to AZD1222 COVID-19 vaccine. The method was immunoSEQ multiplex PCR; TCRdb's version includes in-frame clones alone and lacks a portion of them. The sample lists about 180,000 clones, 80% to 95% seen once, with 1% in the top ten. This sample comprised peripheral blood, obtained 28 days after the second dose of the MenACWY control vaccine. The receptors derive from an adult who received the MenACWY meningococcal vaccine as a control. CDR3s include the opening cysteine and the closing phenylalanine or tryptophan. A D gene is named only where the DNA matches it firmly. Size is omitted from some rows. Given values are once, few, many or a class for expanded clones.

v_call: TRBV30; clone_size: .; d_call: .; j_call: TRBJ1-2; cdr3_aa: CASPIDGTYGYTF; cdr3_nt: TGTGCCTCTCCGATCGACGGGACCTATGGCTACACCTTC
v_call: TRBV5-6; clone_size: .; d_call: .; j_call: TRBJ1-2; cdr3_aa: CASSITNYGYTF; cdr3_nt: TGTGCCAGCAGCATTACTAACTATGGCTACACCTTC
v_call: TRBV7-8; clone_size: .; d_call: .; j_call: TRBJ2-6; cdr3_aa: CASSLVVQASGANVLTF; cdr3_nt: TGTGCCAGCAGCTTAGTGGTACAGGCCTCTGGGGCCAACGTCCTGACTTTC
v_call: TRBV19; clone_size: .; d_call: TRBD1; j_call: TRBJ2-6; cdr3_aa: CASKGTGLSGANVLTF; cdr3_nt: TGTGCCAGTAAAGGGACAGGGCTCTCTGGGGCCAACGTCCTGACTTTC
v_call: TRBV7-9; clone_size: .; d_call: TRBD2; j_call: TRBJ2-7; cdr3_aa: CASSDGTSAYEQYF; cdr3_nt: TGTGCCAGCAGCGACGGGACTAGCGCTTACGAGCAGTACTTC
v_call: TRBV12-5; clone_size: .; d_call: .; j_call: TRBJ1-1; cdr3_aa: CASGEAAEAFF; cdr3_nt: TGTGCTAGTGGTGAGGCGGCTGAAGCTTTCTTT
v_call: TRBV29-1; clone_size: .; d_call: .; j_call: TRBJ1-2; cdr3_aa: CSALQGDYGYTF; cdr3_nt: TGCAGCGCCCTTCAAGGCGACTATGGCTACACCTTC
v_call: TRBV23-1; clone_size: .; d_call: .; j_call: TRBJ1-3; cdr3_aa: CASSQFFIGQGHSSGNTIYF; cdr3_nt: TGCGCCAGCAGTCAATTTTTCATTGGCCAGGGGCATAGCTCTGGAAACACCATATATTTT
v_call: TRBV6-1; clone_size: once; d_call: TRBD1; j_call: TRBJ2-1; cdr3_aa: CASSEAGTAYNEQFF; cdr3_nt: TGTGCCAGCAGTGAAGCCGGGACAGCGTACAATGAGCAGTTCTTC
v_call: TRBV7-9; clone_size: once; d_call: .; j_call: TRBJ1-4; cdr3_aa: CASRSQEAEKLFF; cdr3_nt: TGTGCCAGCAGATCCCAGGAGGCTGAAAAACTGTTTTTT
v_call: TRBV6-5; clone_size: .; d_call: .; j_call: TRBJ2-2; cdr3_aa: CAGRDANTGELFF; cdr3_nt: TGTGCTGGCCGGGACGCGAACACCGGGGAGCTGTTTTTT
v_call: TRBV6-5; clone_size: .; d_call: TRBD1; j_call: TRBJ1-5; cdr3_aa: CASSYDGGTGVWHF; cdr3_nt: TGTGCCAGCAGTTACGATGGAGGGACAGGGGTCTGGCATTTT
v_call: TRBV3-1/TRBV3-2; clone_size: .; d_call: .; j_call: TRBJ1-2; cdr3_aa: CASSGGAAHGYTF; cdr3_nt: TGTGCCAGCAGCGGGGGGGCAGCCCATGGCTACACCTTC
v_call: TRBV14; clone_size: .; d_call: TRBD2; j_call: TRBJ2-1; cdr3_aa: CASSQERLAGVNEQFF; cdr3_nt: TGTGCCAGCAGCCAAGAACGACTAGCGGGGGTTAATGAGCAGTTCTTC
v_call: TRBV5-4; clone_size: .; d_call: .; j_call: TRBJ2-1; cdr3_aa: CASSRGREQFF; cdr3_nt: TGTGCCAGTTCTAGAGGCCGTGAGCAGTTCTTC
v_call: TRBV4-1; clone_size: .; d_call: TRBD1; j_call: TRBJ2-5; cdr3_aa: CASSQYRGMGETQYF; cdr3_nt: TGCGCCAGCAGCCAATACAGGGGCATGGGAGAGACCCAGTACTTC
v_call: TRBV19; clone_size: .; d_call: .; j_call: TRBJ1-1; cdr3_aa: CASKKGISSGSTEAFF; cdr3_nt: TGTGCCAGTAAGAAGGGAATTAGTTCGGGAAGCACTGAAGCTTTCTTT
v_call: TRBV10-1; clone_size: .; d_call: TRBD1; j_call: TRBJ1-2; cdr3_aa: CASSSQGNYGYTF; cdr3_nt: TGCGCCAGCAGTTCACAGGGGAACTATGGCTACACCTTC
v_call: TRBV5-1; clone_size: .; d_call: .; j_call: TRBJ1-2; cdr3_aa: CASSPRGGNYGYTF; cdr3_nt: TGCGCCAGCAGCCCTAGGGGGGGTAACTATGGCTACACCTTC
v_call: TRBV4-3; clone_size: .; d_call: .; j_call: TRBJ1-2; cdr3_aa: CASSQGEQGSYGYTF; cdr3_nt: TGCGCCAGCAGCCAGGGTGAACAGGGAAGCTATGGCTACACCTTC
v_call: TRBV7-2; clone_size: .; d_call: TRBD1; j_call: TRBJ1-1; cdr3_aa: CASSSGRQGATEAFF; cdr3_nt: TGTGCCAGCAGCTCCGGCAGACAGGGAGCCACTGAAGCTTTCTTT
v_call: TRBV15; clone_size: .; d_call: .; j_call: TRBJ1-4; cdr3_aa: CATSRGRANEKLFF; cdr3_nt: TGTGCCACCAGCCGCGGGAGGGCTAATGAAAAACTGTTTTTT
v_call: TRBV3-1/TRBV3-2; clone_size: .; d_call: .; j_call: TRBJ1-2; cdr3_aa: CASSQVGKSTF; cdr3_nt: TGTGCCAGCAGCCAAGTAGGCAAATCCACCTTC
v_call: TRBV5-6; clone_size: .; d_call: .; j_call: TRBJ2-3; cdr3_aa: CASSRGAANTDTQYF; cdr3_nt: TGTGCCAGCAGCCGAGGGGCAGCGAACACAGATACGCAGTATTTT
v_call: TRBV5-1; clone_size: .; d_call: .; j_call: TRBJ1-2; cdr3_aa: CASSSSGEGAGYTF; cdr3_nt: TGCGCCAGCAGCTCCTCGGGGGAGGGAGCGGGCTACACCTTC
v_call: TRBV5-6; clone_size: few; d_call: .; j_call: TRBJ1-6; cdr3_aa: CASSLGRVASPLHF; cdr3_nt: TGTGCCAGCAGCTTGGGCAGAGTGGCTTCACCCCTCCACTTT
v_call: TRBV3-1/TRBV3-2; clone_size: .; d_call: TRBD1; j_call: TRBJ1-1; cdr3_aa: CASSYSGGTEAFF; cdr3_nt: TGTGCCAGCAGTTATTCAGGGGGCACTGAAGCTTTCTTT
v_call: TRBV4-1; clone_size: .; d_call: TRBD1; j_call: TRBJ1-2; cdr3_aa: CASSPTRQGYGYTF; cdr3_nt: TGCGCCAGCAGCCCAACCAGACAGGGGTATGGCTACACCTTC
v_call: TRBV6-2/TRBV6-3; clone_size: .; d_call: TRBD2; j_call: TRBJ2-5; cdr3_aa: CASSTGLAGLGTQYF; cdr3_nt: TGTGCCAGCAGTACGGGACTAGCGGGGTTAGGGACCCAGTACTTC
v_call: TRBV29-1; clone_size: .; d_call: .; j_call: TRBJ2-1; cdr3_aa: CSVGAGLYNEQFF; cdr3_nt: TGCAGCGTTGGAGCCGGCCTTTACAATGAGCAGTTCTTC
v_call: TRBV30; clone_size: .; d_call: .; j_call: TRBJ1-6; cdr3_aa: CAWNGNSPLHF; cdr3_nt: TGTGCCTGGAACGGTAATTCACCCCTCCACTTT
v_call: TRBV7-3; clone_size: .; d_call: .; j_call: TRBJ2-3; cdr3_aa: CASSPGGSTDTQYF; cdr3_nt: TGTGCCAGCAGCCCCGGGGGAAGCACAGATACGCAGTATTTT